Shown below are 15 T cell receptor beta chains from a single sample sequenced in a study of vaccination and CD4 T cells after COVID-19 (dated by TCRdb to between 2021 and 2024). Per the publication, the treatment or condition label means: approximately nine-day PBMC culture with coronavirus spike peptide pools or control peptides (ViraFEST assay). These TCRs are of unknown antigen specificity. The library was obtained by PCR. TCRdb shows the sequencer as Illumina iSeq 100. At the Johns Hopkins FTIC core, DNA from the cultured CD4+ T cells underwent TCR sequencing with the Oncomine TCR Beta short-read assay. The public reads were quality trimmed at Q25 with fastp and then assembled into clones with MiXCR by TCRdb, keeping productive beta chains. Every distinct CDR3 protein forms one entry, paired with its most common genes and DNA. This sample has about 14,000 distinct CDR3 sequences in its table, and 55% to 60% of those were observed once. The ten largest account for over 11% of the sample.

The sequencing input was CD4+ T cells from blood, cultured in vitro. These receptors all stem from a human donor who had recovered from COVID-19.

The chain employs TRBV7-6 and TRBJ1-5; the match to TRBD1 covers 7 bases. Germline CDR1 SGHVS, CDR2 FNYEAQ. With 5 bases clipped from V and 4 bases from J, the junction kept 2 bases outside the gene matches. The CDR3 consists of 13 residues. The CDR3 reads CASSLTGNQPQHF. The CDR3 DNA follows: TGTGCCAGCAGCCTGACAGGGAATCAGCCCCAGCATTTT.

This chain uses TRBV4-1 with TRBJ1-3; 7 nucleotides align to TRBD1. This CDR3 has 16 amino acids. The V and J ends lost 4 bases and 6 bases, in that order; junction bases with no gene match: 12. Per the germline V gene, CDR1 is MGHRA and CDR2 is YSYEKL. CDR3 protein: CASSPRLDRFANTIYF. The CDR3 DNA sequence: TGCGCCAGCAGCCCGCGGCTGGACAGGTTCGCAAACACCATATATTTT.

V usage is TRBV27 and J usage is TRBJ1-5, with a possible D match to TRBD1 (5 bases). Between the trimmed V and J ends, which lost 8 bases and 6 bases, there was a span of 14 bases. The CDR3 runs 13 residues. Germline CDR1 is MNHEY and CDR2 is SMNVEV (reference sequence). CDR3 sequence: CASCQGPTQPQHF. The CDR3 DNA reads TGTGCCAGCTGTCAGGGACCTACTCAGCCCCAGCATTTT.

The V call is TRBV20-1, the J call TRBJ1-1; 10 positions match TRBD1. The CDR3 has 11 residues. Germline loops: CDR1 DFQATT, CDR2 SNEGSKA (reference sequence). The V gene end was trimmed by 1 base and the J gene end by 11 bases; junction bases not matched to a gene: 1. This chain's CDR3 is CSARGGQGAFF. CDR3 nucleotide sequence: TGCAGTGCTAGAGGGGGACAGGGGGCTTTCTTT.

This clonotype was seen a few times. The V gene is TRBV7-2, the J gene TRBJ2-7; 13 bases agree with TRBD2. The trim removed 4 bases at V and 4 bases at J, leaving 7 bases unmatched. This CDR3 spans 16 amino acids. Germline V gene data show CDR1 as SGHTA and CDR2 as FQGNSA. CDR3 sequence: CASSSRTSGSRYEQYF. The DNA of the CDR3 is TGTGCCAGCAGCTCAAGGACTAGCGGGAGCAGGTACGAGCAGTACTTC.

For this clonotype: One end of the junction does not line up with germline, which may come from a read error. CDR3 region: CSARDPLGAEETQYF. In DNA, the CDR3 is TGCAGTGCTCGAGACCCCCTCGGGGCCGAAGAGACCCAGTACTTC. This chain joins TRBV20-1 and TRBJ2-5; the D call may be TRBD1 or TRBD2 (5 bases each). The CDR3 spans 15 residues. Germline values: CDR1 DFQATT, CDR2 SNEGSKA (reference sequence).

The chain carries TRBV15 and TRBJ2-1, with TRBD2 matching over 7 bases. Germline V gene sequence: CDR1 LNHNV, CDR2 YYDKDF (reference sequence). The CDR3 contains 20 residues. With 3 bases clipped from V and 1 base from J, the junction kept 18 bases outside the gene matches. For the CDR3, the DNA is TGTGCCACCAGCAGCGACTCCGGGACTAAGATGAAGGAGTCCTACAATGAGCAGTTCTTC. It translates to CATSSDSGTKMKESYNEQFF.

This clonotype is termed large (0.1 to 1%). The chain joins TRBV12-3 or TRBV12-4 to TRBJ2-2; no definite D call. The CDR3 consists of 11 residues. V lost 4 bases and J lost 3, with 0 bases in between. CDR3 bases: TGTGCCAGCAGTTACACCGGGGAGCTGTTTTTT. Translating it yields CASSYTGELFF.

In this sample, this clonotype is medium-sized. The V call is TRBV7-3, the J call TRBJ2-5; D not certain. This CDR3 region has 14 residues. The germline V gene has CDR1 SGHTA and CDR2 FQGTGA. V lost 2 bases, J lost 1 base, and 8 bases lay in between. CDR3 loop: CASSLFPLQETQYF. The CDR3 DNA reads as TGTGCCAGCAGCTTATTCCCACTCCAAGAGACCCAGTACTTC.

This chain connects TRBV6-1 to TRBJ1-1; D is ambiguous. CDR1 is MNHNS and CDR2 is SASEGT in the germline V gene. Trimming shortened V by 2 bases and J by 7 bases, and 14 bases separated the two germline ends. The CDR3 covers 14 residues. The CDR3 loop reads CASSELVGLYEAFF. The CDR3 DNA reads as TGTGCCAGCAGTGAATTGGTAGGGCTATATGAAGCTTTCTTT.

The chain has TRBV4-2 and TRBJ2-3; 12 bases map to TRBD2. Germline values: CDR1 LGHNA, CDR2 YNFKEQ. CDR3 length: 14 residues. The V segment lost 5 bases and the J segment 5 bases; nucleotides outside the gene matches: 2. DNA of the CDR3: TGTGCCAGCAGCTTGGGACTAGCGGGAGATACGCAGTATTTT. It specifies CASSLGLAGDTQYF.

This clonotype was observed a few times. The rearrangement uses TRBV2 and TRBJ2-3; D not resolved. The CDR3 contains 15 residues. Germline assignment: CDR1 SNHLY and CDR2 FYNNEI. Deletions cut 6 bases from V and 2 bases from J, with 15 bases between. CDR3 DNA sequence: TGTGCCAGCAGCGAACTTGGGCTAAACACAGATACGCAGTATTTT. Translation gives CASSELGLNTDTQYF.

The rearrangement joins TRBV2 to TRBJ1-1, with D unclear. The germline V gene has CDR1 SNHLY and CDR2 FYNNEI. CDR3 size: 12 residues. Trimming took 8 bases from V and 3 from J, leaving 10 bases between them. The CDR3 protein is CASSNWDTEAFF. The DNA of the CDR3 is TGTGCCAGCTCCAACTGGGACACTGAAGCTTTCTTT.

This clonotype was observed a few times. The chain is built from TRBV6-5 and TRBJ1-6; possible D gene TRBD1, 5 bases. The germline V gene has CDR1 MNHEY and CDR2 SVGAGI. The CDR3 consists of 15 residues. V was pared by 0 bases and J by 9 bases, with 12 bases between. Written as DNA, the CDR3 is TGTGCCAGCAGTTACTCGCAGGGAAAGGGTTCACCCCTCCACTTT. As protein: CASSYSQGKGSPLHF.

The chain has TRBV28 and TRBJ2-5; D gene ambiguous. This CDR3 has 12 residues. Germline-derived CDR1 and CDR2 are MDHEN and SYDVKM. V was clipped by 5 bases and J by 4 bases, with 8 bases between them. The CDR3 DNA follows: TGTGCCAGCAGTCGACCGGTAGAGACCCAGTACTTC. Its translation is CASSRPVETQYF.